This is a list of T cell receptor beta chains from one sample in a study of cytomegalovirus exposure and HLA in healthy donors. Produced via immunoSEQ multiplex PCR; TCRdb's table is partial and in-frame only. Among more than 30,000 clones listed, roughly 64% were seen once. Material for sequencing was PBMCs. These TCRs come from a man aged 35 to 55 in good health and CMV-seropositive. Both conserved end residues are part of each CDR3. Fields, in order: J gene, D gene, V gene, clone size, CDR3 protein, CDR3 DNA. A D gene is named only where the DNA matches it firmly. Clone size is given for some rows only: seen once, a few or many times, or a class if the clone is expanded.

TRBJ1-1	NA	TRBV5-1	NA	CASSPEDGATEAFF	TGCGCCAGCAGCCCAGAGGATGGGGCCACTGAAGCTTTCTTT
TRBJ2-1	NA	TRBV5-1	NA	CASSFTSLASNEQFF	TGCGCCAGCAGCTTCACCAGTTTAGCAAGCAATGAGCAGTTCTTC
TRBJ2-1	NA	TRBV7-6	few	CASSPVGNEQFF	TGTGCCAGCAGCCCCGTCGGGAATGAGCAGTTCTTC
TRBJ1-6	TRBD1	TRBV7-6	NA	CASSPYLQGAANSPLHF	TGTGCCAGCAGCCCATACCTACAGGGGGCCGCCAATTCACCCCTCCACTTT
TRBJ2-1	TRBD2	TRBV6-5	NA	CASSPGTSGAQYQFF	TGTGCCAGCAGCCCCGGGACTAGCGGGGCTCAATACCAGTTCTTC
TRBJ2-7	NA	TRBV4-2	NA	CASSQGAAGENEQYF	TGTGCCAGCAGCCAGGGGGCGGCAGGGGAGAACGAGCAGTACTTC
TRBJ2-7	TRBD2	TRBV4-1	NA	CASSPMSGGMYF	TGCGCCAGCAGCCCCATGTCCGGGGGGATGTACTTC
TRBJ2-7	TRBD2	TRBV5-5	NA	CASSRDGGTYEQYF	TGTGCCAGCAGCCGGGACGGGGGGACCTACGAGCAGTACTTC
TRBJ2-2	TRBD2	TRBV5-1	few	CASSPGLLDRELFF	TGCGCCAGCAGCCCGGGACTACTCGACCGGGAGCTGTTTTTT
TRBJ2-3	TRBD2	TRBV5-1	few	CASSGGGRATDTQYF	TGCGCCAGCAGCGGGGGGGGTAGGGCCACAGATACGCAGTATTTT
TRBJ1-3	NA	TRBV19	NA	CATAMFGNTIYF	TGTGCCACCGCGATGTTCGGAAACACCATATATTTT
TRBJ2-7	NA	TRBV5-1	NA	CASSSLGEQYF	TGCGCCAGCAGCTCCCTAGGAGAGCAGTACTTC
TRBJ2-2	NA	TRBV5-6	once	CASSFEGTGELFF	TGTGCCAGCAGCTTTGAGGGCACCGGGGAGCTGTTTTTT
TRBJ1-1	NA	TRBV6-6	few	CASSYQGNTEAFF	TGTGCCAGCAGTTACCAGGGGAACACTGAAGCTTTCTTT
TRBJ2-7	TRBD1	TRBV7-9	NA	CASTGDRGSREQYF	TGTGCCAGCACCGGAGACAGGGGGTCTCGCGAGCAGTACTTC
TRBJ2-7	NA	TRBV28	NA	CASSLLAYYEQYF	TGTGCCAGCAGTTTACTAGCTTACTACGAGCAGTACTTC
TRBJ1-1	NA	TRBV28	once	CASSLGQNTEAFF	TGTGCCAGCAGTTTAGGGCAGAACACTGAAGCTTTCTTT
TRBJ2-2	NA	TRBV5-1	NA	CASGSETANTGELFF	TGCGCCAGCGGCTCGGAGACCGCGAACACCGGGGAGCTGTTTTTT
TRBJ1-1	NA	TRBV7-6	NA	CASSLGGGMNTEAFF	TGTGCCAGCAGCTTAGGGGGGGGCATGAACACTGAAGCTTTCTTT
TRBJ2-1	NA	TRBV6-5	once	CASSRANEQFF	TGTGCCAGCAGCCGAGCCAATGAGCAGTTCTTC
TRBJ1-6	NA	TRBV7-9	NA	CASTPGTGSPLHF	TGTGCCAGCACCCCGGGTACGGGTTCACCCCTCCACTTT
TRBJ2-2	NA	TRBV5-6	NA	CAARARSAGTGELFF	TGTGCCGCCAGGGCCCGCAGCGCGGGGACCGGGGAGCTGTTTTTT
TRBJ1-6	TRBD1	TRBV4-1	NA	CASSRGGTDNSPLHF	TGCGCCAGCAGCCGAGGGGGGACAGATAATTCACCCCTCCACTTT